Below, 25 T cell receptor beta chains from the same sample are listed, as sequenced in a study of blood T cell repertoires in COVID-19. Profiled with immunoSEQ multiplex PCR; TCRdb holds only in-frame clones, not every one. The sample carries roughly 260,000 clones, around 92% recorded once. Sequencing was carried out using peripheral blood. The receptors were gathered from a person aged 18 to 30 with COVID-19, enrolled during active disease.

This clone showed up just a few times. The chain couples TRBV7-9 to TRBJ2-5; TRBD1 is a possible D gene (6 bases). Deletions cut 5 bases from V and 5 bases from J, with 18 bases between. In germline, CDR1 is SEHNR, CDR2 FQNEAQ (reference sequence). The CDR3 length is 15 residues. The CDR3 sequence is CASSVQGRTGETQYF. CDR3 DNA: TGTGCCAGCAGCGTCCAGGGGCGGACGGGGGAGACCCAGTACTTC.

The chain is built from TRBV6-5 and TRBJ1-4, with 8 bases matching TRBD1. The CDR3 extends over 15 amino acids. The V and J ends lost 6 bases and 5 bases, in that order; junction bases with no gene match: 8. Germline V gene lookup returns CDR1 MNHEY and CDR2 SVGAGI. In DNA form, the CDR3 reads TGTGCCAGCAGCGTCAGGGGGCTCGAAAATGAAAAACTGTTTTTT. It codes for CASSVRGLENEKLFF.

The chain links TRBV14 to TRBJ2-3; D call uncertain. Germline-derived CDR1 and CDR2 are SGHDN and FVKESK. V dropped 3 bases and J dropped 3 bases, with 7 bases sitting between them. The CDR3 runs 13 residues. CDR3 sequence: CASSHVLTDTQYF. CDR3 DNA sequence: TGTGCCAGCAGCCACGTCCTAACAGATACGCAGTATTTT.

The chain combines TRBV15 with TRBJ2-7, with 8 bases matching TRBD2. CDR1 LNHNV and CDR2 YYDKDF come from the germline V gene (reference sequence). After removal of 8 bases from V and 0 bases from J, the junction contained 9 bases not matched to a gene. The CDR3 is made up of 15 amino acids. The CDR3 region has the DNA TGTGCCACCTCAAAACCACTAGCGGCCTCCTACGAGCAGTACTTC. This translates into CATSKPLAASYEQYF.

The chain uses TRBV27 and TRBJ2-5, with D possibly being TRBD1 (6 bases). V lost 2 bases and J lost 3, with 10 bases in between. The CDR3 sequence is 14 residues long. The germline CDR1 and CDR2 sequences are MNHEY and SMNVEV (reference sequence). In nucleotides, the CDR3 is TGTGCCAGCAGTTTAGCAGGGGCGGAAGAGACCCAGTACTTC. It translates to CASSLAGAEETQYF.

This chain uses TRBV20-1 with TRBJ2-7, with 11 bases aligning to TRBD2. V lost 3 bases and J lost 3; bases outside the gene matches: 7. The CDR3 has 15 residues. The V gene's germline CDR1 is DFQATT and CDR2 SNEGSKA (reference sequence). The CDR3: CSASSLAGDFYEQYF. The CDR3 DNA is TGCAGTGCTAGTTCACTAGCGGGAGATTTCTACGAGCAGTACTTC.

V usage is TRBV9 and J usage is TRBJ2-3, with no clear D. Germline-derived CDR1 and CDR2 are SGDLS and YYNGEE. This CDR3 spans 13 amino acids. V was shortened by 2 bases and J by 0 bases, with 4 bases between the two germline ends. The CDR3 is CASSVTSTDTQYF. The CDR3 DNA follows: TGTGCCAGCAGCGTTACTAGCACAGATACGCAGTATTTT.

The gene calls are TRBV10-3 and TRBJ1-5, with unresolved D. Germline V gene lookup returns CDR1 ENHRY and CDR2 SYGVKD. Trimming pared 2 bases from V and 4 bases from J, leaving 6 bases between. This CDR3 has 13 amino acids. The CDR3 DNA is TGTGCCATCAGTGAGCTTGCGAATCAGCCCCAGCATTTT. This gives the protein CAISELANQPQHF.

The CDR3 coding sequence is TGCGCCAGCAGCTCGCCGGGACTAGCTATTGAGCAGTTCTTC. Protein product: CASSSPGLAIEQFF. The V and J genes are TRBV4-1 and TRBJ2-1, with TRBD2 matching 9 bases. J was trimmed by 9 bases and V by 5 bases; bases with no gene match: 8. The CDR3 has 14 residues. CDR1 is MGHRA and CDR2 is YSYEKL in the germline V gene.

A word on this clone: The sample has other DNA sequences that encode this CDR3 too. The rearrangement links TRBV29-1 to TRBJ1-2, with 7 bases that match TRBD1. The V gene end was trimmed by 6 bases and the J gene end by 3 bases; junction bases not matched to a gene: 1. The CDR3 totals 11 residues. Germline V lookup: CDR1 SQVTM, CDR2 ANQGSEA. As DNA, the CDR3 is TGCAGCGTAGGACAGGACTATGGCTACACCTTC. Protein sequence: CSVGQDYGYTF. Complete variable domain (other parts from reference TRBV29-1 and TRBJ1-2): SAVISQKPSRDICQRGTSLTIQCQVDSQVTMMFWYRQQPGQSLTLIATANQGSEATYESGFVIDKFPISRPNLTFSTLTVSNMSPEDSSIYLCSVGQDYGYTFGSGTRLTVV.

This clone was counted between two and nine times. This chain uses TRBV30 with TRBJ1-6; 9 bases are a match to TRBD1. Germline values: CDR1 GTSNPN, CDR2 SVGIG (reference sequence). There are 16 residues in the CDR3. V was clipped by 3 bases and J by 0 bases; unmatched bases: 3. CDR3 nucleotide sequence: TGTGCCTGGAGGGGGACAGGGAGCTCCTATAATTCACCCCTCCACTTT. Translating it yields CAWRGTGSSYNSPLHF.

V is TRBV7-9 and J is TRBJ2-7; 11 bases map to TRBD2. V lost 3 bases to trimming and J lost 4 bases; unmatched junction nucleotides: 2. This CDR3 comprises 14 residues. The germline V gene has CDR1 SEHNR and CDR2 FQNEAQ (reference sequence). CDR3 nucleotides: TGTGCCAGCAGCTTGGGACTAGCGGAATACGAGCAGTACTTC. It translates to CASSLGLAEYEQYF.

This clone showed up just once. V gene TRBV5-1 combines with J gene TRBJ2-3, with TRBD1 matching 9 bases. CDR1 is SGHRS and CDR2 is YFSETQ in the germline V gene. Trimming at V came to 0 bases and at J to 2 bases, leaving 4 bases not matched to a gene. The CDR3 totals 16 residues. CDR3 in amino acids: CASSLGGTGTTDTQYF. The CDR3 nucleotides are TGCGCCAGCAGCTTGGGGGGGACAGGGACCACAGATACGCAGTATTTT. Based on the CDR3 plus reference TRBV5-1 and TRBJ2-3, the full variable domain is KAGVTQTPRYLIKTRGQQVTLSCSPISGHRSVSWYQQTPGQGLQFLFEYFSETQRNKGNFPGRFSGRQFSNSRSEMNVSTLELGDSALYLCASSLGGTGTTDTQYFGPGTRLTVL.

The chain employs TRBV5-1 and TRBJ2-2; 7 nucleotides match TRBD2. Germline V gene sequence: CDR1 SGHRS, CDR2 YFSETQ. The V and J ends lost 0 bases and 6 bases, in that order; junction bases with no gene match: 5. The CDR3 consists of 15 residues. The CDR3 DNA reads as TGCGCCAGCAGCTTGGGAAGCGGGGCGGCCGGGGAGCTGTTTTTT. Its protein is CASSLGSGAAGELFF.

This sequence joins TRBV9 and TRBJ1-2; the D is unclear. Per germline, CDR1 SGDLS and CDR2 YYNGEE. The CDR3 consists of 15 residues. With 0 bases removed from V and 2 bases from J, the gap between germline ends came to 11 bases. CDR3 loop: CASSVESQANYGYTF. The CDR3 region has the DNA TGTGCCAGCAGCGTAGAATCCCAAGCAAACTATGGCTACACCTTC.

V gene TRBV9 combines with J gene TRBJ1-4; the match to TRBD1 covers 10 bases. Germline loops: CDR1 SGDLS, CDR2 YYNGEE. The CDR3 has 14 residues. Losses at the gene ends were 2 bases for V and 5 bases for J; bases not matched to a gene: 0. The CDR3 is CASSVGQGNEKLFF. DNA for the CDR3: TGTGCCAGCAGCGTGGGACAGGGGAATGAAAAACTGTTTTTT.

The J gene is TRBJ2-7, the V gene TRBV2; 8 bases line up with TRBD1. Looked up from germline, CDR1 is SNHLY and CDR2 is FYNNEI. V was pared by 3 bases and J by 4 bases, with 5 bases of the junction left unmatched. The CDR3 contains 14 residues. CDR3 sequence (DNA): TGTGCCAGCAGTGATAGGACAGGGAATTACGAGCAGTACTTC. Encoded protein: CASSDRTGNYEQYF.

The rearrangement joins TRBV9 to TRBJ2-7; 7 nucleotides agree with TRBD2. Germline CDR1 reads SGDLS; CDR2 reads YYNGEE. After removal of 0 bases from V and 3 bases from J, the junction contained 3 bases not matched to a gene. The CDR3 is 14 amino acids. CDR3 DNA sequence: TGTGCCAGCAGCGTAGGGGAGGGAAACTACGAGCAGTACTTC. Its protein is CASSVGEGNYEQYF.

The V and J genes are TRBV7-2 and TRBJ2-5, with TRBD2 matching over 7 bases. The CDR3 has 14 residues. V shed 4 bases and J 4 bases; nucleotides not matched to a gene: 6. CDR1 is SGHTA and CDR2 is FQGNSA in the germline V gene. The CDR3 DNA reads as TGTGCCAGCAGCTCGGCGGGGGAACCAGAGACCCAGTACTTC. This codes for CASSSAGEPETQYF.

The CDR3 sequence is CASSLGQSTEAFF. The CDR3 nucleotides are TGTGCCAGCAGTTTGGGCCAGAGCACTGAAGCTTTCTTT. The genes are TRBV12-3 or TRBV12-4 and TRBJ1-1; no clear D. V lost 3 bases and J lost 4, with 9 bases in between. CDR3 size: 13 residues.

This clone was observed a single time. The CDR3 spells CASSLGQNYEQYF. In DNA form, the CDR3 reads TGTGCCAGCAGCTTAGGCCAGAATTACGAGCAGTACTTC. The V call is TRBV11-1, the J call TRBJ2-7; no clear D gene. Trimming removed 1 base from V and 4 bases from J, with 8 bases in between. The CDR3 is made up of 13 amino acids. Germline V CDR1 and CDR2: SGHAT, FQDESV (reference sequence).

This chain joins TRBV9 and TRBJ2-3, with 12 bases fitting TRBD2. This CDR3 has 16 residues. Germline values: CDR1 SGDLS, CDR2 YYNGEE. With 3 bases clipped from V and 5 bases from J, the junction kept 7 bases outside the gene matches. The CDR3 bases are TGTGCCAGCAGCGATGAAAGACTAGCGGGAGTAGATACGCAGTATTTT. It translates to CASSDERLAGVDTQYF.

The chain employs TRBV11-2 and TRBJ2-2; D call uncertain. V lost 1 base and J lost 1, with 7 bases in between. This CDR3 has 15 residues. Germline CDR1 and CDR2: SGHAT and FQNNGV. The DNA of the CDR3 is TGTGCCAGCAGCTTAGTTCGGAGGAACACCGGGGAGCTGTTTTTT. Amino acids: CASSLVRRNTGELFF.

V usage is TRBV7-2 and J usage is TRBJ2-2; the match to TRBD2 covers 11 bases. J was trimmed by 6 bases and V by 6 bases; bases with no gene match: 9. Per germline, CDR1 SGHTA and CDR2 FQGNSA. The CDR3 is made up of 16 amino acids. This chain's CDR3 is CASRSTSGGVAGELFF. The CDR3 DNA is TGTGCCAGCAGATCAACTAGCGGGGGCGTGGCCGGGGAGCTGTTTTTT. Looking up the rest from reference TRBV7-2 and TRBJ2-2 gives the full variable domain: GAGVSQSPSNKVTEKGKDVELRCDPISGHTALYWYRQSLGQGLEFLIYFQGNSAPDKSGLPSDRFSAERTGGSVSTLTIQRTQQEDSAVYLCASRSTSGGVAGELFFGEGSRLTVL.

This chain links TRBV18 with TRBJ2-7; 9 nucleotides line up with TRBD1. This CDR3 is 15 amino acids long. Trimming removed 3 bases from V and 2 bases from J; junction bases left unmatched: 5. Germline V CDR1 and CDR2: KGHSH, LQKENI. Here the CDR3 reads CASSPGQGNPYEQYF. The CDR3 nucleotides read TGTGCCAGCTCACCGGGACAGGGAAACCCCTACGAGCAGTACTTC.